The clone carrying this T cell receptor beta chain was picked up many times. Antigen: not known. This specimen belongs to a study of T cells in Graves' hyperthyroidism and ophthalmopathy. General study results and limits: Separating ophthalmopathy from stable hyperthyroidism was achieved by a 13 V-J model. Most clonotypes expanded in thyroid above 0.001 were likewise present in blood.

What was amplified from RNA transcripts were TCR beta CDR3 regions. RT-PCR in the first round (using the HTBI primer set) targeted the TCR CDR3. In TCRdb, the multiplex PCR reads were re-called with MiXCR into one record per CDR3 protein. The data show more than 500,000 distinct CDR3 sequences, 12% to 15% seen once. This CDR3 contains 15 residues. The germline CDR1 and CDR2 sequences are SNHLY and FYNNEI. The V gene lost 4 bases and the J gene lost 2 bases, with 13 bases spanning the gap. Graves' hyperthyroidism showing no ophthalmopathy progression within 18 months was considered stable. Patients between 18 and 65 years old had hyperthyroidism, newly diagnosed and lasting under 2 months.

This chain joins TRBV2 and TRBJ2-3, with no clear D. Material for sequencing was blood. The clonotype originates from a woman in her forties with Graves' hyperthyroidism. The CDR3 loop reads CASSGPLTATDTQYF. The CDR3 DNA reads as TGTGCCAGCAGTGGGCCTCTTACAGCCACAGATACGCAGTATTTT.